The 19 T cell receptor beta chains given below trace back to one sample, sequenced in a study of cytomegalovirus exposure and HLA in healthy donors. This PCR relied on a set of 60 Vbeta primers and 13 Jbeta primers. Profiling relied on immunoSEQ multiplex PCR, and the TCRdb table lists in-frame clones only, not all of them. The data show 100,000 or so clones, with just under 75% seen just once and roughly 2.6% held by the top ten. The sequencing input was PBMCs. The receptor source for this set is a man over 45 in good health and CMV-seropositive.

This clone was seen a few times. The gene calls are TRBV19 and TRBJ2-2; D is perhaps TRBD2 (5 bases). The CDR3 spans 12 residues. The V and J ends lost 9 bases and 2 bases respectively, with 7 bases between them. CDR1 is LNHDA and CDR2 is SQIVND in the germline V gene (reference sequence). CDR3 sequence reads: CASGINTGELFF. The CDR3 DNA reads TGTGCCAGCGGGATTAACACCGGGGAGCTGTTTTTT.

This clone was observed a few times. The rearrangement uses TRBV19 and TRBJ2-6; 7 bases fit TRBD1. V lost 9 bases to trimming and J lost 0 bases; unmatched junction nucleotides: 8. Germline V lookup: CDR1 LNHDA, CDR2 SQIVND (reference sequence). The CDR3 length is 16 residues. The DNA of the CDR3 is TGTGCCAGCCGACAGGGCCCTAGCTCTGGGGCCAACGTCCTGACTTTC. As protein: CASRQGPSSGANVLTF.

This clone was counted only a few times. The chain recombines TRBV2 with TRBJ2-7; 7 positions agree with TRBD1. Germline CDR1 reads SNHLY; CDR2 reads FYNNEI. With V trimmed by 8 bases and J by 5 bases, 12 bases remained unmatched. The CDR3 sequence is 14 residues long. CDR3 bases: TGTGCCAGCGGCGGTGGGACAGCAATCCACGAGCAGTACTTC. Protein sequence: CASGGGTAIHEQYF.

The rearrangement uses TRBV5-5 and TRBJ1-3, with TRBD1 identical over 8 bases. The V segment lost 2 bases and the J segment 4 bases; nucleotides outside the gene matches: 5. The germline V gene encodes CDR1 SGHKS and CDR2 YYEKEE (reference sequence). CDR3 size: 15 residues. The CDR3 spells CASSFGTGYGNTIYF. The CDR3 DNA follows: TGTGCCAGCAGCTTCGGGACAGGCTACGGAAACACCATATATTTT.

The rearrangement links TRBV5-4 to TRBJ1-1, with D uncertain. CDR3 length: 13 amino acids. Looked up from germline, CDR1 is SGHNT and CDR2 is YYREEE (reference sequence). Deletions cut 3 bases from V and 1 base from J, with 7 bases between. This CDR3 reads CASSSNRNTEAFF. CDR3 nucleotides: TGTGCCAGCAGCTCAAACAGGAACACTGAAGCTTTCTTT.

V usage is TRBV4-1 and J usage is TRBJ2-5; D possibly corresponds to TRBD1 (6 bases). The germline gives CDR1 MGHRA, CDR2 YSYEKL. Trimming removed 1 base at V and 0 bases at J, with 15 bases between. This CDR3 is built from 17 residues. The CDR3 nucleotides are TGCGCCAGCAGCCAAGTAGTGGGACACTTGTACCAAGAGACCCAGTACTTC. This gives the protein CASSQVVGHLYQETQYF.

This rearrangement joins TRBV28 to TRBJ2-3, with unresolved D. The CDR3 runs to 12 residues. Per the germline V gene, CDR1 is MDHEN and CDR2 is SYDVKM. V gave up 6 bases and J gave up 1 base, with 5 bases separating them. CDR3 sequence reads: CASSTGTDTQYF. Written as DNA, the CDR3 is TGTGCCAGCAGCACAGGCACAGATACGCAGTATTTT.

The chain combines TRBV6-4 with TRBJ2-2; D perhaps matches TRBD1 (5 bases). Germline V gene sequence: CDR1 MRHNA, CDR2 SNTAGT. The germline V and J ends were trimmed by 2 bases and 7 bases, with 11 bases remaining between them. CDR3 length: 14 amino acids. CDR3 sequence reads: CASSDPTEDGELFF. Here the CDR3 DNA reads TGTGCCAGCAGTGACCCGACAGAGGACGGGGAGCTGTTTTTT.

V is TRBV19 and J is TRBJ1-6, with D unresolved. The CDR3 runs to 13 residues. Trimming cost V 6 bases and J 6 bases, with 9 bases left between them. Germline lookup yields CDR1 LNHDA and CDR2 SQIVND (reference sequence). Here the CDR3 reads CASRLGANSPLHF. CDR3 DNA sequence: TGTGCCAGTAGATTGGGAGCTAATTCACCCCTCCACTTT.

This sequence joins TRBV2 and TRBJ1-2, with D possibly being TRBD1 (6 bases). Germline assignment: CDR1 SNHLY and CDR2 FYNNEI. The CDR3 extends over 16 amino acids. Trimming removed 3 bases at V and 0 bases at J, with 14 bases between. DNA for the CDR3: TGTGCCAGCAGTGATGGGGGGGCCCTATCTAACTATGGCTACACCTTC. Its protein is CASSDGGALSNYGYTF.

J is TRBJ2-5 and V is TRBV5-4; the match to TRBD1 covers 7 bases. V was clipped by 6 bases and J by 3 bases; unmatched bases: 11. Germline-derived CDR1 and CDR2 are SGHNT and YYREEE (reference sequence). The CDR3 is 15 residues long. The CDR3 spells CASTQHRGGEETQYF. The CDR3 DNA follows: TGTGCCAGCACTCAACACAGGGGTGGAGAAGAGACCCAGTACTTC. The whole variable domain, filled in from reference TRBV5-4 and TRBJ2-5, reads ETGVTQSPTHLIKTRGQQVTLRCSSQSGHNTVSWYQQALGQGPQFIFQYYREEENGRGNFPPRFSGLQFPNYSSELNVNALELDDSALYLCASTQHRGGEETQYFGPGTRLLVL.

This clone was recorded a few times. Other DNA sequences in the same sample also yield this CDR3. The chain combines TRBV2 with TRBJ2-1, with 7 bases matching TRBD2. CDR3 length equals 11 residues. V lost 6 bases, J lost 8 bases, and 1 base stayed unmatched. Germline V gene lookup returns CDR1 SNHLY and CDR2 FYNNEI. CDR3 region: CASRGGDEQFF. The CDR3 bases are TGTGCCAGCAGGGGGGGGGATGAGCAGTTCTTC.

This sequence joins TRBV11-2 and TRBJ2-3; 11 nucleotides line up with TRBD1. CDR1 is SGHAT, CDR2 FQNNGV, per germline. This CDR3 region has 17 residues. The ends lost 2 bases at V and 3 bases at J; junction bases unmatched: 7. CDR3 protein: CASSLSPGQGVTDTQYF. For the CDR3, the DNA is TGTGCCAGCAGCTTATCCCCGGGACAGGGGGTAACAGATACGCAGTATTTT.

The chain employs TRBV7-3 and TRBJ2-7; a weak D match, TRBD2 (6 bases). Between the trimmed V and J ends, which lost 4 bases and 2 bases, there was a span of 9 bases. This CDR3 comprises 13 residues. CDR1 is SGHTA, CDR2 FQGTGA, per germline. In DNA, the CDR3 is TGTGCCAGCAGCTACGGGAGTACCTACGAGCAGTACTTC. As protein: CASSYGSTYEQYF.

The V call is TRBV4-1, the J call TRBJ2-3; no clear D gene. From germline, CDR1 is MGHRA and CDR2 YSYEKL. The V end lost 1 base, the J end lost 0 bases, and 8 bases lay between the germline ends. This CDR3 is built from 15 residues. The CDR3 DNA is TGCGCCAGCAGCCAAGGGTACAGTAGCACAGATACGCAGTATTTT. Its translation: CASSQGYSSTDTQYF.

This sequence joins TRBV11-2 and TRBJ2-1; tentative D call: TRBD2 (7 bases). V was trimmed by 6 bases and J by 0 bases, leaving 24 bases between them. Germline CDR1 reads SGHAT; CDR2 reads FQNNGV. The CDR3 extends over 19 amino acids. The CDR3 protein is CASRGGLAAPWSSYNEQFF. DNA of the CDR3: TGTGCCAGCAGGGGGGGCCTAGCGGCCCCTTGGAGCTCCTACAATGAGCAGTTCTTC.

This sequence joins TRBV9 and TRBJ1-3; D is undetermined. The CDR3 is 14 residues long. Looked up from germline, CDR1 is SGDLS and CDR2 is YYNGEE. The V and J ends lost 0 bases and 4 bases respectively, with 8 bases between them. The CDR3 DNA reads as TGTGCCAGCAGCGTAGGAGCTAACGGAAACACCATATATTTT. This encodes CASSVGANGNTIYF. Using reference TRBV9 and TRBJ1-3 for the parts outside the CDR3, the full variable domain is DSGVTQTPKHLITATGQRVTLRCSPRSGDLSVYWYQQSLDQGLQFLIQYYNGEERAKGNILERFSAQQFPDLHSELNLSSLELGDSALYFCASSVGANGNTIYFGEGSWLTVV.

The rearrangement joins TRBV19 to TRBJ1-4, with 8 nucleotides matching TRBD1. Germline CDR1 is LNHDA and CDR2 is SQIVND (reference sequence). The CDR3 is 15 amino acids. V trimming: 5 bases; J trimming: 5 bases; junction bases outside the gene matches: 7. The CDR3 here is CASSPFGQGNEKLFF. In nucleotides, the CDR3 is TGTGCCAGTAGTCCTTTTGGACAGGGCAATGAAAAACTGTTTTTT.

The chain is built from TRBV29-1 and TRBJ1-3; 7 nucleotides align to TRBD1. CDR1 SQVTM and CDR2 ANQGSEA come from the germline V gene. J lost 4 bases, V lost 5 bases, and 5 bases had no gene match. CDR3 size: 13 residues. CDR3 protein: CSVRTGRGNTIYF. In nucleotides, the CDR3 is TGCAGCGTTCGGACAGGTCGGGGAAACACCATATATTTT.